This T cell receptor beta chain was sequenced for a study of early T cells in non-severe SARS-CoV-2 infection. CDR1 is MNHNY, CDR2 SVGAGI, per germline (reference sequence). The CDR3 loop spans 16 amino acids. V was trimmed by 0 bases and J by 7 bases, leaving 18 bases between them. Study observations and caveats: Anti-spike CD8 responses were favored by VDJdb matching, which missed private and CD4 specificities.

Attachment of unique molecular identifiers was made to individual cDNA molecules. TCRdb re-called the 5' RACE reads through MiXCR, storing one row per CDR3 protein. The sample contains 45,000 to 55,000 distinct CDR3 sequences, 6% to 7% of which appear only once. This clonotype was recorded at least ten times. Its antigen is undetermined. The chain joins TRBV6-6 to TRBJ2-5; tentatively, D is TRBD1 or TRBD2 (5 bases each). Sequenced material: whole blood. The sequence derives from an adult who was a healthcare worker with PCR-confirmed SARS-CoV-2 infection or an uninfected control (not recorded which). The CDR3 DNA follows: TGTGCCAGCAGTTACTCTATCGGGGCCGACCCGGGGACCCAGTACTTC. This gives the protein CASSYSIGADPGTQYF.